The 22 T cell receptor beta chains in this list originate from one sample, sequenced in a study of blood T cell repertoires in COVID-19. Generated by immunoSEQ multiplex PCR, the TCRdb table keeps only in-frame clones and is missing some. The sample yields over 200,000 clones, around four fifths seen once. The sequenced material came from peripheral blood. Every receptor here comes from a woman aged 70 to 79 with active or convalescent COVID-19.

CDR3 residues: CASSFLAGVWTQYF. Written as DNA, the CDR3 is TGTGCCAGCAGTTTCCTAGCGGGGGTTTGGACCCAGTACTTC. The chain couples TRBV6-2 or TRBV6-3 to TRBJ2-5; 10 bases are a match to TRBD2. J gave up 7 bases and V 4 bases, and 6 bases lay outside the gene matches. Per the germline V gene, CDR1 is MNHEY and CDR2 is SVGEGT. The CDR3 consists of 14 residues.

This clone appeared a few times. Here the CDR3 DNA reads TGTGCCAGTACCCGTCGACAGGGGCGCCGGGAGACCCAGTACTTC. Its translation is CASTRRQGRRETQYF. The V and J genes are TRBV7-9 and TRBJ2-5; 8 nucleotides line up with TRBD1. Germline loops: CDR1 SEHNR, CDR2 FQNEAQ (reference sequence). CDR3 length: 15 amino acids. Trimming removed 9 bases from V and 5 bases from J; junction bases left unmatched: 14. The full variable domain, rest sourced from reference TRBV7-9 and TRBJ2-5, is DTGVSQNPRHKITKRGQNVTFRCDPISEHNRLYWYRQTLGQGPEFLTYFQNEAQLEKSRLLSDRFSAERPKGSFSTLEIQRTEQGDSAMYLCASTRRQGRRETQYFGPGTRLLVL.

This chain connects TRBV6-5 to TRBJ1-1; D not certain. The length of the CDR3 is 12 residues. The germline CDR1 and CDR2 sequences are MNHEY and SVGAGI. V lost 5 bases to trimming and J lost 11 bases, with 15 bases between them. CDR3 protein: CASSTTTLGAFF. The CDR3, as DNA: TGTGCCAGCAGTACTACCACCCTTGGGGCTTTCTTT.

Here the CDR3 DNA reads TGTGCCAGCAGTTACGTTGGCTCCGAGCAGTACTTC. It codes for CASSYVGSEQYF. V gene TRBV6-5 combines with J gene TRBJ2-7; unclear D gene. Trimming removed 2 bases at V and 6 bases at J, with 8 bases between. Germline V gene data show CDR1 as MNHEY and CDR2 as SVGAGI. The CDR3 extends over 12 amino acids.

The chain has TRBV11-3 and TRBJ2-5, with 9 nucleotides matching TRBD1. CDR1 is SGHNT, CDR2 YENEEA, per germline. The ends lost 5 bases at V and 5 bases at J; junction bases unmatched: 6. The CDR3 extends over 14 amino acids. The CDR3 DNA is TGTGCCAGCAGCCAAACAGGGGGCGCCGAGACCCAGTACTTC. This sequence encodes CASSQTGGAETQYF.

This sequence joins TRBV15 and TRBJ1-2; D is perhaps TRBD1 (6 bases). The CDR3 is 15 residues long. The V end lost 7 bases, the J end lost 0 bases, and 15 bases lay between the germline ends. From germline, CDR1 is LNHNV and CDR2 YYDKDF (reference sequence). The CDR3 is CATILGDTSNYGYTF. CDR3 DNA sequence: TGTGCCACCATTTTAGGGGACACCTCTAACTATGGCTACACCTTC.

The chain employs TRBV6-1 and TRBJ1-2; the D is unclear. With 0 bases removed from V and 5 bases from J, the gap between germline ends came to 10 bases. CDR1 is MNHNS and CDR2 is SASEGT in the germline V gene. This CDR3 is 14 amino acids long. DNA of the CDR3: TGTGCCAGCAGTGAAGCCTTCCAGGCTTATGGCTACACCTTC. It translates to CASSEAFQAYGYTF.

In the case of this clone: Different DNA sequences within this sample yield the same CDR3. The chain is built from TRBV19 and TRBJ1-2; D may be TRBD1 (5 bases). This CDR3 has 13 residues. V was shortened by 3 bases and J by 4 bases, with 9 bases between the two germline ends. Germline V lookup: CDR1 LNHDA, CDR2 SQIVND (reference sequence). CDR3 coding DNA: TGTGCCAGTAGTATGGAGGGGACCTATGGCTACACCTTC. Protein product: CASSMEGTYGYTF.

The chain joins TRBV5-1 to TRBJ1-5; TRBD1 agrees at 7 bases. Germline V gives CDR1 SGHRS, CDR2 YFSETQ. The CDR3 spans 15 residues. V was clipped by 0 bases and J by 5 bases; unmatched bases: 5. The CDR3 sequence: CASSLEAGGHQPQHF. The DNA of the CDR3 is TGCGCCAGCAGCTTGGAGGCAGGGGGACATCAGCCCCAGCATTTT.

This chain uses TRBV4-3 with TRBJ2-5; D ambiguous. V was clipped by 1 base and J by 2 bases, with 8 bases between them. Per germline, CDR1 LGHNA and CDR2 YSLEER. This CDR3 region has 14 residues. The CDR3 DNA is TGCGCCAGCAGCCAAGCTAGGCCTCAAGAGACCCAGTACTTC. As protein: CASSQARPQETQYF.

The V gene is TRBV21-1, the J gene TRBJ2-1; TRBD2 reflects the table's D call only, with no check against the DNA. TRBV21-1 is annotated as a pseudogene. The CDR3 is 15 amino acids. In nucleotides, the CDR3 is TGTGCCAGTACCCTAAGCGGGAGGTTGGTCAATGAGCAGTTCTTC. Translated, it gives CASTLSGRLVNEQFF.

The chain joins TRBV3-1 (or the pseudogene TRBV3-2) to TRBJ2-6; weak D call: TRBD2 (6 bases). Germline V gene sequence: CDR1 LGHDT, CDR2 YNNKEL (reference sequence). Trimming removed 2 bases at V and 4 bases at J, with 9 bases between. The CDR3 sequence is 15 residues long. CDR3 bases: TGTGCCAGCAGCCAAAGGAGGGCCGGGGCCAACGTCCTGACTTTC. This gives the protein CASSQRRAGANVLTF.

The chain carries TRBV28 and TRBJ1-2; D perhaps matches TRBD1 (6 bases). The germline gives CDR1 MDHEN, CDR2 SYDVKM. V was cut by 7 bases and J by 1 base, with 10 bases left in between. The CDR3 extends over 13 amino acids. The CDR3 DNA is TGTGCCAGCACCTCACAGGGTAACTATGGCTACACCTTC. It is translated as CASTSQGNYGYTF.

Concerning this clone: This specimen includes other DNA sequences encoding the same CDR3. The gene calls are TRBV3-1 (or the pseudogene TRBV3-2) and TRBJ1-2; a possible D gene is TRBD1 (5 bases). CDR3 length equals 12 residues. V lost 0 bases, J lost 7 bases, and 6 bases lay in between. Germline CDR1 reads LGHDT; CDR2 reads YNNKEL (reference sequence). The CDR3 sequence: CASSQDGGGYTF. CDR3 bases: TGTGCCAGCAGCCAAGACGGGGGTGGCTACACCTTC.

V gene TRBV11-2 combines with J gene TRBJ2-3, with D possibly matching TRBD2 (6 bases). Germline loops: CDR1 SGHAT, CDR2 FQNNGV. The CDR3 is 15 amino acids. V dropped 1 base and J dropped 2 bases, with 10 bases sitting between them. The CDR3 spells CASSLVAAVTDTQYF. In DNA form, the CDR3 reads TGTGCCAGCAGCTTAGTAGCGGCGGTCACAGATACGCAGTATTTT.

This rearrangement joins TRBV9 to TRBJ2-5, with D possibly being TRBD2 (5 bases). Germline-derived CDR1 and CDR2 are SGDLS and YYNGEE. With 4 bases removed from V and 2 bases from J, the gap between germline ends came to 15 bases. CDR3 length equals 15 residues. CDR3 sequence reads: CASSIAAGLQETQYF. CDR3 DNA: TGTGCCAGCAGCATAGCCGCGGGCCTTCAAGAGACCCAGTACTTC.

The CDR3 here is CASSSESFSGHNYGYTF. In DNA form, the CDR3 reads TGTGCCAGTAGCTCGGAGTCCTTCAGTGGACATAACTATGGCTACACCTTC. V and J are TRBV19 and TRBJ1-2, with a tentative D call TRBD1 (5 bases). The V end was cut by 6 bases, the J end by 1 base, with 21 bases between. Germline V gives CDR1 LNHDA, CDR2 SQIVND (reference sequence). The length of the CDR3 is 17 residues.

This clone was detected only a few times. CDR3 loop: CASARGSNQPQHF. DNA of the CDR3: TGTGCCAGTGCCAGGGGGAGCAATCAGCCCCAGCATTTT. The rearrangement joins TRBV9 to TRBJ1-5, with TRBD1 matching over 7 bases. CDR1 and CDR2 (germline): SGDLS, YYNGEE. V lost 8 bases and J lost 1; bases outside the gene matches: 3. The CDR3 runs to 13 residues.

This clone was observed a handful of times. The V call is TRBV5-1, the J call TRBJ2-1, with 8 positions matching TRBD1. V was pared by 0 bases and J by 4 bases, with 3 bases of the junction left unmatched. CDR1 and CDR2 from the germline V gene are SGHRS and YFSETQ. This CDR3 comprises 15 residues. Written as DNA, the CDR3 is TGCGCCAGCAGCTTGGAGACAGGGGCATACAATGAGCAGTTCTTC. It specifies CASSLETGAYNEQFF. Using reference TRBV5-1 and TRBJ2-1 for the parts outside the CDR3, the full variable domain is KAGVTQTPRYLIKTRGQQVTLSCSPISGHRSVSWYQQTPGQGLQFLFEYFSETQRNKGNFPGRFSGRQFSNSRSEMNVSTLELGDSALYLCASSLETGAYNEQFFGPGTRLTVL.

V is TRBV19 and J is TRBJ2-7, with 9 bases matching TRBD2. This CDR3 has 14 residues. Germline values: CDR1 LNHDA, CDR2 SQIVND (reference sequence). The trim removed 5 bases at V and 4 bases at J, leaving 6 bases unmatched. In nucleotides, the CDR3 is TGTGCCAGTAGTTCCCTGGCGGGAGGGTACGAGCAGTACTTC. Its translation: CASSSLAGGYEQYF.

The rearrangement uses TRBV4-1 and TRBJ2-3; 12 nucleotides match TRBD2. Germline CDR1 reads MGHRA; CDR2 reads YSYEKL. The CDR3 covers 15 residues. With V trimmed by 0 bases and J by 7 bases, 2 bases remained unmatched. CDR3 nucleotide sequence: TGCGCCAGCAGCCAAGAAGGACTAGCGGGGTATACGCAGTATTTT. Encoded protein: CASSQEGLAGYTQYF.

This chain connects TRBV10-3 to TRBJ2-1, with 9 bases matching TRBD1. CDR1 and CDR2 (germline): ENHRY, SYGVKD. This CDR3 has 14 residues. V dropped 11 bases and J dropped 7; count of bases not matched to a gene: 12. The CDR3 coding sequence is TGTGCCTCCCTGGGGGGACAGGGCGGTAATGAGCAGTTCTTC. Translating it yields CASLGGQGGNEQFF.